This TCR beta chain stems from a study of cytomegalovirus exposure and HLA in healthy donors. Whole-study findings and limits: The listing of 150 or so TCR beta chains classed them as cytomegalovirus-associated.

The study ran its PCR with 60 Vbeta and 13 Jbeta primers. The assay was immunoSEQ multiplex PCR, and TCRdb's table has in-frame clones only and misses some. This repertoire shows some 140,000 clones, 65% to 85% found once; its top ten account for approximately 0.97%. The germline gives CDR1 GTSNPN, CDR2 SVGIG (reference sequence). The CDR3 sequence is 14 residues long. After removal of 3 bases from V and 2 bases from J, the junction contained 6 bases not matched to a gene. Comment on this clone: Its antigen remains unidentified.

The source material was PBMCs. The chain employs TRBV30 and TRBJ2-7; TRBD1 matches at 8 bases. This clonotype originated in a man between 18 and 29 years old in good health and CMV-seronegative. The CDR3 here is CAWSGQGLAYEQYF. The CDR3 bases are TGTGCCTGGAGCGGACAGGGTTTAGCCTACGAGCAGTACTTC.